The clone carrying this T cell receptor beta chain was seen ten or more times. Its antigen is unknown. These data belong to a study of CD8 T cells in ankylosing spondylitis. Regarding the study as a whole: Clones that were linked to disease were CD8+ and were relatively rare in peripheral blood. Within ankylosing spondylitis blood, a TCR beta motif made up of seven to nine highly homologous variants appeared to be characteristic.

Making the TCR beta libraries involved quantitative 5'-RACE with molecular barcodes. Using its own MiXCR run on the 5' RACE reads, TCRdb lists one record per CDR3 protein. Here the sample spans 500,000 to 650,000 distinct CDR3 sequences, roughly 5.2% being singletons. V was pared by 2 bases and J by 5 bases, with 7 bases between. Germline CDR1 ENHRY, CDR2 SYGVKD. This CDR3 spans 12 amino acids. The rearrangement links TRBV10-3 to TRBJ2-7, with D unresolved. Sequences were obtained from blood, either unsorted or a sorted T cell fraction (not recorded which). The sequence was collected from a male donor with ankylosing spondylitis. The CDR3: CAISEPANEQYF. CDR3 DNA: TGTGCCATCAGTGAGCCCGCCAACGAGCAGTACTTC.